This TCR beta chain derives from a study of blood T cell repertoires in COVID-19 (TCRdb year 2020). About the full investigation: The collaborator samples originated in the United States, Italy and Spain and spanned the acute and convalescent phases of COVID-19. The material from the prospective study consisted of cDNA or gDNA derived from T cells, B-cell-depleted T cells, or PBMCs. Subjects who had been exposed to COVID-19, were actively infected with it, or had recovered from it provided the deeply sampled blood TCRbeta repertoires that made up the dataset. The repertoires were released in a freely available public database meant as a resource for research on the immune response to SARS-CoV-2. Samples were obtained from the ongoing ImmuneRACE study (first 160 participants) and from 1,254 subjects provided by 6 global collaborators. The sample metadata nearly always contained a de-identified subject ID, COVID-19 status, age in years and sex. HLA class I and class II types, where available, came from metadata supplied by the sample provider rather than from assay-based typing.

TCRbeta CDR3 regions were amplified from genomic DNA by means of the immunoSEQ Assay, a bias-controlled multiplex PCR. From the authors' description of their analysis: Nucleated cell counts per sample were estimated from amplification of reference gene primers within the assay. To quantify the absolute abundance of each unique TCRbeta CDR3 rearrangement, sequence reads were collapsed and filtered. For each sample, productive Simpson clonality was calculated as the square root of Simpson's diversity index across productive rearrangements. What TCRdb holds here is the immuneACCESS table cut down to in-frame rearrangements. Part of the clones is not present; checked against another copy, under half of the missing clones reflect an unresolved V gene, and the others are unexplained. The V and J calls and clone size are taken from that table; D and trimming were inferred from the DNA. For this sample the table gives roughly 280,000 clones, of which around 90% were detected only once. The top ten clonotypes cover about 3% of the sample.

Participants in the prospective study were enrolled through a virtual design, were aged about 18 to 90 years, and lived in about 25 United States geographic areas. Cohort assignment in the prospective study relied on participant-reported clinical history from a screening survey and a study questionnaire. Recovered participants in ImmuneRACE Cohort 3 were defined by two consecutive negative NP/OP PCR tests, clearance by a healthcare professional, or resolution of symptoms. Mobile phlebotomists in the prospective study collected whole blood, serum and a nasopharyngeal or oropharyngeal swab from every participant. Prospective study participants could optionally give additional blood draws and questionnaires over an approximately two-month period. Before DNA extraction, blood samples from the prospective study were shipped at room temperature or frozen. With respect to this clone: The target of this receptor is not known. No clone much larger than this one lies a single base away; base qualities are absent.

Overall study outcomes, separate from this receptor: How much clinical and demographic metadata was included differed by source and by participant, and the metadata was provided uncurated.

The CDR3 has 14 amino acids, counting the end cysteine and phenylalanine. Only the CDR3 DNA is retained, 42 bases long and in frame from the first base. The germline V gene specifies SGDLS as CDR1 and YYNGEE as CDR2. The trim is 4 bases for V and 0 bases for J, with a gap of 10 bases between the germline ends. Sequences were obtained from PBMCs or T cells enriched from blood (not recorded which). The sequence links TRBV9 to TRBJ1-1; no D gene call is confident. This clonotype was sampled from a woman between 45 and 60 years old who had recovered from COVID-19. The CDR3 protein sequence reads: CASSPRVVNTEAFF. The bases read TGTGCCAGCAGCCCCCGGGTGGTGAACACTGAAGCTTTCTTT.